These 19 T cell receptor beta chains were all obtained from the same sample, sequenced in a study of cytomegalovirus exposure and HLA in healthy donors. Primers included in the PCR were 60 Vbeta and 13 Jbeta primers. Sequencing used immunoSEQ multiplex PCR; TCRdb keeps in-frame clones, though not all of them. This sample has about 220,000 clones, with roughly 82% found just once. What was sequenced was PBMCs. The receptors stem from a woman aged 40 to 50 in good health and CMV-seropositive.

This clone occurred a few times. CDR3 sequence (DNA): TGTGCCAGCAGCTTTCAGGCGGCGGGTGGAAACACCATATATTTT. It encodes CASSFQAAGGNTIYF. The chain links TRBV7-2 to TRBJ1-3; D is ambiguous. V lost 3 bases and J 3 bases, leaving 12 bases between the germline ends. This CDR3 is built from 15 residues. Germline V CDR1 and CDR2: SGHTA, FQGNSA.

The chain couples TRBV2 to TRBJ1-5; no clear D. CDR1 is SNHLY and CDR2 is FYNNEI in the germline V gene. The CDR3 has 14 amino acids. V lost 8 bases and J lost 2, with 13 bases in between. The CDR3 sequence: CASEGAEGNQPQHF. The CDR3 nucleotides read TGTGCCAGCGAAGGCGCAGAGGGCAATCAGCCCCAGCATTTT.

The table lists this clone with a count of one. An end of the junction differs from the germline gene, which may be a read error. The genes are TRBV7-9 and TRBJ1-1; D is unclear. Germline assignment: CDR1 SEHNR and CDR2 FQNEAQ (reference sequence). CDR3 length equals 14 residues. CDR3 region: CSSSLGSGNTEAFF. CDR3 bases: TGTTCCAGCAGCTTAGGATCCGGGAACACTGAAGCTTTCTTT.

The chain has TRBV9 and TRBJ2-5, with 12 bases matching TRBD2. Per the germline V gene, CDR1 is SGDLS and CDR2 is YYNGEE. The J segment lost 11 bases and the V segment lost 2 bases, leaving 13 bases of the junction unmatched. The CDR3 length is 16 residues. In DNA form, the CDR3 reads TGTGCCAGCAGCGTGGGACTAGCGGGCTCCTACGGAGAGCAGTACTTC. It specifies CASSVGLAGSYGEQYF.

This clone was observed a handful of times. V gene TRBV9 combines with J gene TRBJ2-5; 14 nucleotides agree with TRBD2. The CDR3 consists of 17 residues. Unmatched junction bases numbered 6, after V lost 0 bases and J lost 5 bases. Germline V CDR1 and CDR2: SGDLS, YYNGEE. The CDR3 DNA follows: TGTGCCAGCAGCGTAGGGGCGACTAGCGGGAGGGGTGAGACCCAGTACTTC. Protein: CASSVGATSGRGETQYF.

This chain links TRBV7-9 with TRBJ1-5; TRBD1 matches 11 bases. The CDR3 totals 13 residues. The V gene end was trimmed by 5 bases and the J gene end by 10 bases; junction bases not matched to a gene: 4. CDR1 and CDR2 (germline): SEHNR, FQNEAQ (reference sequence). DNA for the CDR3: TGTGCCAGCAGCCTAGGGACAGGGGGACCCCAGCATTTT. Residues: CASSLGTGGPQHF. Drawing the rest from reference TRBV7-9 and TRBJ1-5, the complete variable domain is DTGVSQNPRHKITKRGQNVTFRCDPISEHNRLYWYRQTLGQGPEFLTYFQNEAQLEKSRLLSDRFSAERPKGSFSTLEIQRTEQGDSAMYLCASSLGTGGPQHFGDGTRLSIL.

This clone has more than one count but fewer than ten. The rearrangement uses TRBV28 and TRBJ2-7; D unresolved. This CDR3 contains 12 residues. The germline gives CDR1 MDHEN, CDR2 SYDVKM. In nucleotides, the CDR3 is TGTGCTAACCGCAGGTTTGGGTACGAGCAGTACTTC. It translates to CANRRFGYEQYF.

V gene TRBV29-1 combines with J gene TRBJ1-5; 9 bases agree with TRBD1. V was clipped by 7 bases and J by 4 bases; unmatched bases: 8. This CDR3 spans 14 amino acids. Germline-derived CDR1 and CDR2 are SQVTM and ANQGSEA. CDR3 DNA: TGCAGCGCCAGGACAGGGGATGGGAATCAGCCCCAGCATTTT. Translated, it gives CSARTGDGNQPQHF.

This chain joins TRBV10-3 and TRBJ1-2; tentatively, D is TRBD1 (6 bases). V shed 3 bases and J shed 2 bases, with 10 bases lying between them. This CDR3 is built from 14 residues. CDR1 and CDR2 from the germline V gene are ENHRY and SYGVKD. The CDR3 DNA is TGTGCCATCAGTGACCCCGGACAGAACTATGGCTACACCTTC. Amino acid sequence: CAISDPGQNYGYTF.

Here the CDR3 reads CASSRAGGNEAFF. CDR3 in DNA: TGTGCCAGCAGCAGAGCAGGGGGCAATGAAGCTTTCTTT. This chain connects TRBV21-1 to TRBJ1-1; the D segment call TRBD1 is taken from the table without a DNA check. TRBV21-1 is noted as a pseudogene. This CDR3 is 13 amino acids long.

The chain employs TRBV5-5 and TRBJ2-7, with 10 bases identical to TRBD1. Per germline, CDR1 SGHKS and CDR2 YYEKEE (reference sequence). V was pared by 0 bases and J by 7 bases, with 7 bases of the junction left unmatched. This CDR3 region has 15 residues. CDR3 protein: CASSLEGQGFYEQYF. CDR3 DNA: TGTGCCAGCAGCTTGGAGGGACAGGGGTTTTATGAGCAGTACTTC. The full variable domain, its missing parts supplied by reference TRBV5-5 and TRBJ2-7, is DAGVTQSPTHLIKTRGQQVTLRCSPISGHKSVSWYQQVLGQGPQFIFQYYEKEERGRGNFPDRFSARQFPNYSSELNVNALLLGDSALYLCASSLEGQGFYEQYFGPGTRLTVT.

This clone showed up just a few times. This chain links TRBV30 with TRBJ1-2; TRBD1 is a possible D gene (5 bases). The germline V gene has CDR1 GTSNPN and CDR2 SVGIG (reference sequence). There are 11 residues in the CDR3. V was clipped by 3 bases and J by 8 bases, with 10 bases between them. CDR3 bases: TGTGCCTGGAGGGTCCAGGGAGGCTACACCTTC. Its protein is CAWRVQGGYTF. The full variable domain, its missing parts supplied by reference TRBV30 and TRBJ1-2, is SQTIHQWPATLVQPVGSPLSLECTVEGTSNPNLYWYRQAAGRGLQLLFYSVGIGQISSEVPQNLSASRPQDRQFILSSKKLLLSDSGFYLCAWRVQGGYTFGSGTRLTVV.

Notes on this clone: This sample includes further DNA sequences coding for the same CDR3. The chain is built from TRBV9 and TRBJ2-5; 9 nucleotides agree with TRBD2. The CDR3 totals 15 residues. V lost 8 bases, J lost 0 bases, and 8 bases stayed unmatched. Germline V gene data show CDR1 as SGDLS and CDR2 as YYNGEE. Written as DNA, the CDR3 is TGTGCCAGTTCTAGACTAGCGGCAAACCAAGAGACCCAGTACTTC. As protein: CASSRLAANQETQYF.

This chain joins TRBV5-1 and TRBJ1-1; D is unresolved. The CDR3 has 14 amino acids. V was pared by 0 bases and J by 0 bases, with 6 bases between. Germline CDR1 SGHRS, CDR2 YFSETQ. The CDR3 region has the DNA TGCGCCAGCAGCTTGGCCACAGTGAACACTGAAGCTTTCTTT. It is translated as CASSLATVNTEAFF.

This chain joins TRBV6-1 and TRBJ1-2; no clear D. Germline CDR1 MNHNS, CDR2 SASEGT. The CDR3 extends over 13 amino acids. V lost 7 bases and J lost 3, with 12 bases in between. The CDR3 region has the DNA TGTGCCAGCACAGAAAGCGCGCACTATGGCTACACCTTC. Translated, it gives CASTESAHYGYTF.

This clone turned up a few times. This chain uses TRBV29-1 with TRBJ1-2; no reliable D call. The CDR3 is 12 amino acids. V gave up 6 bases and J gave up 4 bases, with 12 bases separating them. Germline V gene data show CDR1 as SQVTM and CDR2 as ANQGSEA. This CDR3 reads CSVDSGGYGYTF. CDR3 in DNA: TGCAGCGTAGACTCCGGCGGCTATGGCTACACCTTC.

The chain carries TRBV7-9 and TRBJ2-2, with 7 bases lining up with TRBD1. The CDR3 runs 13 residues. Germline lookup yields CDR1 SEHNR and CDR2 FQNEAQ (reference sequence). V gave up 4 bases and J gave up 5 bases; unmatched junction bases: 1. CDR3 in amino acids: CASSSTGTGELFF. CDR3 coding DNA: TGTGCCAGCAGCTCGACAGGGACCGGGGAGCTGTTTTTT.

The chain couples TRBV7-2 to TRBJ1-1, with D uncertain. CDR1 and CDR2 from the germline V gene are SGHTA and FQGNSA. Trimming shortened V by 6 bases and J by 1 base, and 15 bases separated the two germline ends. There are 15 residues in the CDR3. The CDR3 here is CASREVARANTEAFF. The CDR3 region has the DNA TGTGCCAGCAGGGAGGTGGCAAGGGCGAACACTGAAGCTTTCTTT.

This sequence joins TRBV6-1 and TRBJ2-5; D is ambiguous. CDR1 MNHNS and CDR2 SASEGT come from the germline V gene. CDR3 length: 14 amino acids. Trimming pared 4 bases from V and 2 bases from J, leaving 11 bases between. The CDR3 DNA reads as TGTGCCAGCAGTGGCCGAGGTATACAAGAGACCCAGTACTTC. Translated, it gives CASSGRGIQETQYF.